This T cell receptor beta chain is from a study of T cell repertoires in cytomegalovirus infection. Study overall: Through public TCR beta signatures, both CMV infection and matching HLA type were indicated.

The V end lost 5 bases, the J end lost 5 bases, and 18 bases lay between the germline ends. The CDR3 is made up of 15 amino acids. This clonotype came up many times. Its antigen is as yet unknown. TCRdb reanalysed the reads using MiXCR and keeps one entry per CDR3 protein. In the table there are roughly 500,000 distinct CDR3 sequences, more than 15% of which are singletons. Study-level points and caveats: It was HLA-C-restricted CMV-specific TCR beta clonotypes that dominated the response ex vivo. Totalled public TCR beta family frequency picked out people who carried CMV plus the relevant HLA.

This TCR was recovered from a human donor in good health (CMV status not recorded). Some clones in this sample may be carry-over from other donors' samples. The V and J genes are TRBV12-3 or TRBV12-4 and TRBJ1-2; the D gene is possibly TRBD1 (5 bases). Source material: CD8+ T cells from PBMCs. The CDR3 loop is CASSGVGGTGYGYTF. The CDR3 DNA is TGTGCCAGCAGTGGGGTAGGAGGGACGGGGTATGGCTACACCTTC.